The entry below describes one T cell receptor (beta chain). Its antigen is not known. The V end lost 5 bases, the J end lost 1 base, and 15 bases lay between the germline ends. The CDR3 has 17 residues. Germline values: CDR1 MNHEY, CDR2 SMNVEV (reference sequence). The data derive from a study of shared clonotypes between healthy human individuals. Study-level background: Donors were a couple of women and a few men aged 18 to 49. General study findings and limits: Naive CD4 clonotypes were shared across a handful of donors at roughly 5.5%.

Original analysis: Filtering differed for immunoSEQ, which gave only junction sequences without quality scores. TCRdb keeps only in-frame clones here, not all; method: immunoSEQ multiplex PCR. V, J and clone size are taken as reported in that table, and D and trimming were inferred from the DNA itself. The sample lists around 2.5 million clones; approximately 94% were seen once. This chain connects TRBV27 to TRBJ2-6; D remains unclear. The sample consisted of naive CD4+ T cells from PBMCs. Subset given: CD45RA+ positively selected. The receptor comes from a man between 18 and 29 years old in good health. Some clones in this sample may be carry-over from other donors' samples. CDR3: CASSPRVSRSGANVLTF. The CDR3, as DNA: TGTGCCAGCAGTCCCCGGGTAAGTCGATCTGGGGCCAACGTCCTGACTTTC.